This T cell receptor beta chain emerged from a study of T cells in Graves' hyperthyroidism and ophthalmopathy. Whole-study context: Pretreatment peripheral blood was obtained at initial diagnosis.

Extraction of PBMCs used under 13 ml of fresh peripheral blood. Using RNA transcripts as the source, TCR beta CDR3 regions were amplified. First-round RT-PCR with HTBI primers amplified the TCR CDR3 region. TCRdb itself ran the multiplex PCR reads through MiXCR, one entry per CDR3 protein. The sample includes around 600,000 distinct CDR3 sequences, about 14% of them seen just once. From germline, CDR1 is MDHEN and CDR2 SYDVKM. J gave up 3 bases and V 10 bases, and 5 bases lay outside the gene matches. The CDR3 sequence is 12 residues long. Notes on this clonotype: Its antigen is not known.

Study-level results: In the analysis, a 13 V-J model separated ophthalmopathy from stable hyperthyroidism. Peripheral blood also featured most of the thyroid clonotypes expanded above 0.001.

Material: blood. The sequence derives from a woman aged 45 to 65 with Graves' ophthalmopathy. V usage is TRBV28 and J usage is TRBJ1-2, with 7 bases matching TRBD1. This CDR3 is CATKTGDYGYTF. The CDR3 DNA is TGTGCCACGAAAACAGGGGACTATGGCTACACCTTC.